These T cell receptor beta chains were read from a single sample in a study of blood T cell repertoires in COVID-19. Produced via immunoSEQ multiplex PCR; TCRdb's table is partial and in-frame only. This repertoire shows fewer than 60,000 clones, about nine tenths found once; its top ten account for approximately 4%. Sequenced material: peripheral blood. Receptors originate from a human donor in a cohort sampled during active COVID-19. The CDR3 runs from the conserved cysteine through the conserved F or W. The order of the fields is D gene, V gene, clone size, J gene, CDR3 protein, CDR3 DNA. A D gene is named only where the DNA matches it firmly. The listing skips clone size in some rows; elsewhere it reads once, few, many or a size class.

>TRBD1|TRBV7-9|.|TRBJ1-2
CASSLSGTELHYGYTF
TGTGCCAGCAGCTTGTCCGGGACAGAGCTACACTATGGCTACACCTTC
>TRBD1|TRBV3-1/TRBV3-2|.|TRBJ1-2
CASSQDWQGDYGYTF
TGTGCCAGCAGCCAAGATTGGCAGGGGGACTATGGCTACACCTTC
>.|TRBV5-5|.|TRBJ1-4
CASGLGLDRINEKLFF
TGTGCCAGCGGCTTGGGGTTAGACAGGATTAATGAAAAACTGTTTTTT
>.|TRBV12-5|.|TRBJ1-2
CASGPTNTGGYTF
TGTGCTAGTGGTCCTACTAACACGGGAGGCTACACCTTC
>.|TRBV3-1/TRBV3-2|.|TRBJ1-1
CASSLGREAGTFF
TGTGCCAGCAGCCTTGGCCGGGAGGCAGGGACTTTCTTT
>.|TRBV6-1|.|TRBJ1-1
CASSEAERGTEAFF
TGTGCCAGCAGTGAAGCGGAGCGGGGCACTGAAGCTTTCTTT
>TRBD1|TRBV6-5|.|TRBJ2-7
CASRSRQGPYEQYF
TGTGCCAGCAGGTCGAGACAGGGCCCCTACGAGCAGTACTTC
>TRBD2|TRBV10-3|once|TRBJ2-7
CAISESGDRPSDYEQYF
TGTGCCATCAGTGAAAGCGGGGACCGCCCATCGGACTACGAGCAGTACTTC
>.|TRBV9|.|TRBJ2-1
CASSGSLVSNEQFF
TGTGCCAGCAGCGGGTCGCTAGTTAGCAATGAGCAGTTCTTC
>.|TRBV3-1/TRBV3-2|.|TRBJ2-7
CASSLQGGYEQYF
TGTGCCAGCAGTCTACAGGGTGGCTACGAGCAGTACTTC
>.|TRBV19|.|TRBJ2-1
CASSRAIGYNEQFF
TGTGCCAGTAGTAGAGCGATTGGATACAATGAGCAGTTCTTC
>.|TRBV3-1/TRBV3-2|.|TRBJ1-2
CASSQSGLLNYGYTF
TGTGCCAGCAGCCAATCCGGACTCCTAAACTATGGCTACACCTTC
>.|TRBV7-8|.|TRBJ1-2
CASSLEAYRDYGYTF
TGTGCCAGCAGCTTAGAAGCCTACAGAGACTATGGCTACACCTTC
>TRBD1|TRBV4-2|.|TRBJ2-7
CASSQRPGTGPYEQYF
TGTGCCAGCAGCCAAAGACCCGGGACAGGGCCCTACGAGCAGTACTTC
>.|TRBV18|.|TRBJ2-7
CASSGREYEQYF
TGTGCCAGCTCAGGCAGGGAATACGAGCAGTACTTC
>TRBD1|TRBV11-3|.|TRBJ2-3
CASSLGQGADSTDTQYF
TGTGCCAGCAGCCTGGGACAGGGGGCGGATAGCACAGATACGCAGTATTTT
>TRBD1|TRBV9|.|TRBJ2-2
CASSTRDRAGGELFF
TGTGCCAGCAGCACCCGGGACAGAGCTGGGGGGGAGCTGTTTTTT
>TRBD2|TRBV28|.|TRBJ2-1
CASGGRASGRRWQFF
TGTGCCAGCGGGGGGCGGGCTAGCGGGAGAAGATGGCAGTTCTTC
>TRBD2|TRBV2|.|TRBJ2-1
CASSKKRESYNEQFF
TGTGCCAGCAGTAAAAAGCGGGAGTCGTACAATGAGCAGTTCTTC
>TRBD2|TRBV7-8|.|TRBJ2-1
CASSPWTIAGGRNEQFF
TGTGCCAGCAGCCCCTGGACAATAGCGGGAGGGCGCAATGAGCAGTTCTTC